The entry that follows covers one T cell receptor (beta chain) sequence. This clonotype was counted only a few times. The specificity of this receptor is unknown. The sample holds no much larger clone one base away, and base qualities are not on file. Donors were 30 to 45 systemically healthy Caucasian individuals from Russia aged 6 to 90 years. Each donor gave about 9.7 milliliters of peripheral blood, drawn into EDTA-treated Vacutainer tubes. Ficoll-Paque density-gradient centrifugation was used to isolate PBMCs, with at least 6 million per sample. Total RNA was extracted from PBMCs with Trizol reagent, with at least 5 micrograms obtained per sample. For every donor, flow cytometry on a PBMC aliquot measured the percentage of naive CD45RAhigh/CD27high T cells. The CDR3, cysteine through phenylalanine, is 16 amino acids long. The DNA shown is the 48-base CDR3, in frame from base 1. V was cut back by 0 bases and J by 4 bases, leaving a gap of 15 bases between them. From the germline V gene, CDR1 is MGHRA and CDR2 is YSYEKL.

This sample stems from a study of blood T cells in healthy people across ages (dated by TCRdb to the mid-2010s). Background on the whole study: In model experiments, template switching captured roughly one uniquely barcoded TCR beta cDNA molecule for every two T cells. Age-related changes in TCR beta repertoire diversity were measured in the study by deep sequencing normalized with unique cDNA molecular identifiers. Donors were grouped into four age groups: young (average roughly 15 years), middle-aged (roughly 37), aged (around 66) and long-lived (around 80). To avoid experimental bias, donors of different ages were randomly spread across the sequencing lanes. For two donors (one aged 18 to 30 and one aged 80 or older), the study analyzed two additional independent replicas of 1 million unique cDNA reads from the same blood draw. Points the paper makes about the study in general: Observed TCR beta diversity per million T cells fell roughly linearly with age, and a significant reduction was already apparent by age about 36. Because profiling used bulk unsorted PBMCs, naive and antigen-experienced compartments could not be compared conclusively. Estimates of total diversity from one million sequenced T cells were regarded as lower bounds and underestimates. The percentage of naive T cells measured by flow cytometry correlated strongly with observed TCR beta diversity. The CMV infection status of donors was not known, potentially confounding age-related changes in expanded clonotypes. Compared with the aged group, more naive CD4+ T cells, fewer expanded clones and increased TCR diversity were shown by the long-lived group, suggesting age selection.

The library was made by 5' RACE. Sequencing was performed on an Illumina HiSeq 2500. A second about 7 to 12 cycle PCR used a sample-barcoded 5' primer and a J-beta primer mix. A template-switch 5' adaptor carrying 12 random nucleotides introduced a unique molecular identifier onto each TCR beta cDNA molecule. Each sample yielded at least 2.5 million CDR3-containing paired-end reads. First-strand cDNA was synthesized from all RNA with the Mint cDNA synthesis kit, primed by a TRBC-specific oligonucleotide. After uracil-DNA glycosylase treatment, a first 18-cycle PCR used universal primers M1SS and BC2_uni_R on all cDNA. In the source study's methods: Each sample was normalized by randomly selecting 1 million high-quality reads, each carrying a distinct molecular identifier. Reads sharing molecular identifiers were discarded rather than binned into consensus sequences. MiTCR, with a Q25 quality threshold and the strictest error-elimination algorithm, was used for CDR3 identification, clonotype clustering and error correction. A nonparametric unseen species model using Euler transformation provided a lower-bound estimate of total TCR beta diversity. The public reads were reprocessed in TCRdb via fastp at Q25 and MiXCR, keeping in-frame beta chains. Each entry merges the rows of one CDR3 protein and shows their most common DNA and genes. The V and J calls and clone size come from TCRdb's table, not from the authors' own analysis. Recorded for this sample are fewer than 900,000 distinct CDR3 sequences; 36% of them occurred a single time. The ten biggest clones cover over 10% of the sample.

The sequenced sample consisted of blood. The chain couples TRBV4-1 to TRBJ1-2, with the D gene uncertain. This clonotype was sampled from a man between 18 and 35 years old in good health. The nucleotides are TGCGCCAGCAGCCAAGATCAGAGAGCGCGCCGCTATGGCTACACCTTC. Its protein product is CASSQDQRARRYGYTF.